Given below is one T cell receptor beta chain in context. These data belong to a study of cytotoxic CD8 clonotypes in ibrutinib-treated CLL. Whole-study context: Once patients had received a median about eleven months of treatment, range 6 to 36, response samples were obtained.

Sequencing used immunoSEQ multiplex PCR; TCRdb keeps in-frame clones, though not all of them. In the table there are roughly 24,000 clones, approximately 80% of which are singletons. Trimming took 7 bases from V and 6 from J, leaving 10 bases between them. Germline CDR1 reads MNHEY; CDR2 reads SMNVEV (reference sequence). There are 13 residues in the CDR3. The sequencing here drew on PBMCs, taken before ibrutinib treatment. This sequence joins TRBV27 and TRBJ2-6, with D maybe TRBD1 (5 bases). The source is a human donor with chronic lymphocytic leukemia. The CDR3 sequence is CASKAGLANVLTF. As DNA, the CDR3 is TGTGCCAGCAAAGCAGGGCTGGCCAACGTCCTGACTTTC.